The 3 T cell receptor beta chains in this list originate from one sample, sequenced in a study of blood T cell repertoires in COVID-19. Sequenced by immunoSEQ multiplex PCR; TCRdb stores in-frame clones only, minus some. Of around 23,000 clones listed, approximately 90% are singletons. The sequenced sample consisted of peripheral blood. The receptors come from a human donor in a cohort sampled during active COVID-19.

This chain uses TRBV28 with TRBJ1-2; D unclear. V shed 2 bases and J shed 8 bases, with 9 bases lying between them. This CDR3 is built from 12 residues. The germline gives CDR1 MDHEN, CDR2 SYDVKM. The CDR3 is CASSLTHEGYTF. The CDR3 bases are TGTGCCAGCAGTTTAACCCATGAGGGCTACACCTTC.

This chain uses TRBV6-5 with TRBJ2-7, with D possibly TRBD2 on 6 matching bases. This CDR3 spans 14 amino acids. Germline CDR1 is MNHEY and CDR2 is SVGAGI. The germline V and J ends were trimmed by 6 bases and 1 base, with 13 bases remaining between them. This CDR3 is CASSRLAVSYEQYF. The CDR3 DNA reads as TGTGCCAGCAGCCGTTTAGCGGTGTCCTACGAGCAGTACTTC.

The V gene is TRBV4-1, the J gene TRBJ2-7; 9 bases fit TRBD1. CDR1 and CDR2 from the germline V gene are MGHRA and YSYEKL. CDR3 size: 15 residues. Trimming removed 3 bases from V and 4 bases from J; junction bases left unmatched: 7. Here the CDR3 DNA reads TGCGCCAGCAGCCACCCGGGACAGGGAACTTACGAGCAGTACTTC. It yields the protein CASSHPGQGTYEQYF.